This entry lists 15 T cell receptor beta chains sequenced from one sample in a study of cytomegalovirus exposure and HLA in healthy donors. 60 Vbeta and 13 Jbeta primers were used in PCR. Using immunoSEQ multiplex PCR, the repertoire was profiled, and TCRdb retains in-frame clones only, with some absent. This sample has around 40,000 clones, with about nine tenths found just once. The material sequenced was PBMCs. These receptors were collected from a middle-aged woman in good health and CMV-seropositive.

The rearrangement links TRBV28 to TRBJ2-7; D perhaps matches TRBD1 (6 bases). Germline-derived CDR1 and CDR2 are MDHEN and SYDVKM. V was shortened by 2 bases and J by 2 bases, with 10 bases between the two germline ends. This CDR3 contains 14 residues. Written as DNA, the CDR3 is TGTGCCAGCAGTTTACAGGACAGAACCTACGAGCAGTACTTC. This codes for CASSLQDRTYEQYF.

In DNA, the CDR3 is TGTGCCAGCAGCTTGGGACAGCTCGTCTTAAACACCATATATTTT. This gives the protein CASSLGQLVLNTIYF. The chain is built from TRBV6-1 and TRBJ1-3; 7 bases agree with TRBD1. V dropped 6 bases and J dropped 6; count of bases not matched to a gene: 11. The length of the CDR3 is 15 residues. Germline V gene lookup returns CDR1 MNHNS and CDR2 SASEGT.

This chain's CDR3 is CAWSVVAAHGYTF. CDR3 DNA: TGTGCCTGGAGTGTAGTGGCAGCGCATGGCTACACCTTC. The rearrangement links TRBV30 to TRBJ1-2, with D hard to call. The CDR3 totals 13 residues. Germline V gene sequence: CDR1 GTSNPN, CDR2 SVGIG (reference sequence). V lost 0 bases and J lost 6, with 11 bases in between.

V gene TRBV5-1 combines with J gene TRBJ2-2; a possible D gene is TRBD1 (6 bases). The CDR3 loop spans 14 amino acids. The V end lost 3 bases, the J end lost 1 base, and 7 bases lay between the germline ends. Germline CDR1 and CDR2: SGHRS and YFSETQ. CDR3 bases: TGCGCCAGCAGCTCGGGACAGAACACCGGGGAGCTGTTTTTT. This encodes CASSSGQNTGELFF. The variable domain in full, with the rest retrieved from reference TRBV5-1 and TRBJ2-2, is KAGVTQTPRYLIKTRGQQVTLSCSPISGHRSVSWYQQTPGQGLQFLFEYFSETQRNKGNFPGRFSGRQFSNSRSEMNVSTLELGDSALYLCASSSGQNTGELFFGEGSRLTVL.

This chain joins TRBV12-5 and TRBJ1-5; TRBD1 aligns across 9 bases. This CDR3 region has 15 residues. In germline, CDR1 is LGHNT, CDR2 FRNRAP. V shed 3 bases, J shed 4 bases, and the junction held 4 bases outside the gene matches. The CDR3 bases are TGTGCTAGTGGTTTAGGGACAGGGAAGAATCAGCCCCAGCATTTT. It specifies CASGLGTGKNQPQHF.

V is TRBV13 and J is TRBJ2-2, with D unclear. Germline-derived CDR1 and CDR2 are PRHDT and FYEKMQ (reference sequence). V lost 6 bases and J 3 bases, leaving 5 bases between the germline ends. CDR3 length: 12 residues. CDR3 protein: CASRAYTGELFF. For the CDR3, the DNA is TGTGCCAGCAGAGCCTACACCGGGGAGCTGTTTTTT.

This chain joins TRBV6-1 and TRBJ1-1; D call uncertain. Germline V gives CDR1 MNHNS, CDR2 SASEGT. V shed 6 bases and J shed 0 bases, with 5 bases lying between them. The CDR3 extends over 12 amino acids. The CDR3 DNA sequence: TGTGCCAGCAGACTAATGAACACTGAAGCTTTCTTT. Protein: CASRLMNTEAFF.

The V gene is TRBV19, the J gene TRBJ2-3; 10 positions match TRBD2. Germline lookup yields CDR1 LNHDA and CDR2 SQIVND (reference sequence). The CDR3 has 16 residues. Trimming cost V 4 bases and J 3 bases; bases outside gene matches: 7. The CDR3 DNA follows: TGTGCCAGTAGTAGTAGCGGGGGGCCAAGGACAGATACGCAGTATTTT. It codes for CASSSSGGPRTDTQYF.

The chain employs TRBV19 and TRBJ1-3; the D is unclear. V gave up 6 bases and J gave up 0 bases, with 12 bases separating them. The CDR3 extends over 15 amino acids. Germline CDR1 reads LNHDA; CDR2 reads SQIVND (reference sequence). In nucleotides, the CDR3 is TGTGCCAGTAGGTCCGTCTCCAGCTCTGGAAACACCATATATTTT. It specifies CASRSVSSSGNTIYF.

The chain links TRBV7-9 to TRBJ2-7; D may be TRBD1 (6 bases). Germline V gives CDR1 SEHNR, CDR2 FQNEAQ (reference sequence). CDR3 length: 15 residues. Trimming shortened V by 5 bases and J by 0 bases, and 14 bases separated the two germline ends. Here the CDR3 DNA reads TGTGCCAGCAGCCCGCAGGGGTCCAGCTCCTACGAGCAGTACTTC. This gives the protein CASSPQGSSSYEQYF.

V and J are TRBV18 and TRBJ2-3, with 11 bases lining up with TRBD2. The CDR3 is made up of 16 amino acids. J was trimmed by 0 bases and V by 3 bases; bases with no gene match: 2. CDR1 is KGHSH, CDR2 LQKENI, per germline. The CDR3 sequence is CASSPRLAGSTDTQYF. For the CDR3, the DNA is TGTGCCAGCTCACCCAGACTAGCGGGGAGCACAGATACGCAGTATTTT. The full variable domain, in which reference TRBV18 and TRBJ2-3 provide the parts outside the CDR3, is NAGVMQNPRHLVRRRGQEARLRCSPMKGHSHVYWYRQLPEEGLKFMVYLQKENIIDESGMPKERFSAEFPKEGPSILRIQQVVRGDSAAYFCASSPRLAGSTDTQYFGPGTRLTVL.

The V call is TRBV19, the J call TRBJ1-1; a weak D match, TRBD1 (6 bases). Per germline, CDR1 LNHDA and CDR2 SQIVND (reference sequence). The CDR3 contains 15 residues. V was cut by 4 bases and J by 4 bases, with 16 bases left in between. The CDR3 DNA sequence: TGTGCCAGTAGTAGAGGGGGGGGGTTCGTCACTGAAGCTTTCTTT. This gives the protein CASSRGGGFVTEAFF.

V gene TRBV5-4 combines with J gene TRBJ2-1; 10 positions match TRBD2. In germline, CDR1 is SGHNT, CDR2 YYREEE (reference sequence). The junction had 7 bases not matched to a gene; V was cut back by 2 bases and J by 8 bases. This CDR3 has 15 residues. The CDR3 loop is CASSFQRGGADEQFF. The CDR3, as DNA: TGTGCCAGCAGCTTTCAGCGGGGGGGCGCAGATGAGCAGTTCTTC.

The gene calls are TRBV6-1 and TRBJ1-6; possibly TRBD1 for D (5 bases). CDR3 length: 12 amino acids. CDR1 and CDR2 from the germline V gene are MNHNS and SASEGT. Between the trimmed V and J ends, which lost 11 bases and 12 bases, there was a span of 17 bases. CDR3 coding DNA: TGTGCCGGGACGGTGGAGCGGGGACCCCTCCACTTT. The encoded protein is CAGTVERGPLHF.

The CDR3 sequence is CASNPTGNYEQYF. CDR3 sequence (DNA): TGTGCCAGCAATCCCACAGGGAACTACGAGCAGTACTTC. V gene TRBV9 combines with J gene TRBJ2-7; D is perhaps TRBD1 (6 bases). Germline-derived CDR1 and CDR2 are SGDLS and YYNGEE. With 6 bases removed from V and 3 bases from J, the gap between germline ends came to 13 bases. The CDR3 spans 13 residues.